These T cell receptor beta chains were read from a single sample in a study of cytomegalovirus exposure and HLA in healthy donors. The assay was immunoSEQ multiplex PCR, and TCRdb's table has in-frame clones only and misses some. The table shows 95,000 to 150,000 clones, with 65% to 85% occurring only once. Material: PBMCs. The receptors come from a man between 18 and 29 years old in good health and CMV-seropositive. Each CDR3 is given with its conserved first and last residue.

13 TRBV19 CASSMDREETQYF
15 TRBV4-2 CASSHFAAKGQGYTF
14 TRBV30 CAWSPYTGVETQYF
15 TRBV30 CAWRPLTGDYGTIYF
15 TRBV9 CASSAYTGGGNTIYF
18 TRBV4-3 CASSQVALAGVGKNIQYF
13 TRBV4-1 CASSQVAEETQYF
12 TRBV5-4 CASSLVLNEQFF
19 TRBV12-2 CASRLPRLAGETSTDTQYF
15 TRBV7-9 CASSLTGGGAYEQYF
15 TRBV11-2 CASTRAGGNTGELFF
15 TRBV5-1 CASSLVVGQFYGYTF
13 TRBV30 CAWSVRTYNEQFF
14 TRBV7-2 CASSILRDDSPLHF
13 TRBV27 CASSLPSTDTQYF
15 TRBV6-5 CASSPGEYLNTEAFF
15 TRBV6-5 CASSTPTGGKNIQYF
17 TRBV5-1 CASSVNYSYFGVYGYTF
12 TRBV11-1 CASSVLRGGAFF
14 TRBV19 CASSIRTANTEAFF
19 TRBV5-5 CASSRKRPGLAGVGYTQYF
17 TRBV7-9 CASSLRLAGAQYGEQYF
14 TRBV2 CASSPGTGTYEQYF
15 TRBV4-1 CASRHEVADTGELFF
15 TRBV9 CASSAMRRGYNEQFF
13 TRBV2 CASFTGVGDEQFF
14 TRBV6-1 CASRLQGAVQTQYF
14 TRBV6-6 CASSWRGTLYEQYF
17 TRBV4-3 CASSQAGDDFRTDTQYF
15 TRBV5-5 CASSLVAGGLKTQYF
15 TRBV10-3 CAIGAGGRNTGELFF
16 TRBV4-3 CASSLGLADNTGELFF
15 TRBV15 CATSRDGQGFRGYTF
14 TRBV13 CASSLRTETGELFF
14 TRBV7-9 CASSGWDSEREQFF
16 TRBV5-1 CASSLGGGAGTDTQYF
16 TRBV7-6 CASSKERGASPYEQYF
14 TRBV7-6 CASSLSGVNSPLHF
14 TRBV18 CASSREQGIYGYTF
13 TRBV27 CATRGTSGGVQFF
13 TRBV29-1 CSVVEQVNTEAFF
15 TRBV11-2 CASSWAGGVVYGYTF
15 TRBV6-5 CASSYWDRGLGGYTF
15 TRBV10-3 CAIRAREENTGELFF
15 TRBV5-1 CASSGSGHSSYEQYF
16 TRBV5-1 CASSSQTGGISYEQYF
15 TRBV27 CASSLPGSSYNEQFF
14 TRBV6-5 CASKTGTGGYEQYF
13 TRBV27 CASSLTGDSPLHF
16 TRBV19 CASSIFQGGPNQPQHF
15 TRBV5-1 CASSLPSGGTDTQYF
14 TRBV7-2 CASSITGQGYEQYF
16 TRBV4-1 CASSQDPGEHGNEQFF
13 TRBV5-4 CASRQRDSNEQFF